This TCR beta chain was recovered during a study of T-cell memory formation after mild COVID-19. Study at large: The study found TCR clusters largely donor specific. Study results and limitations: Still unconfirmed is whether the second-wave clones peaking on day 37 recognized SARS-CoV-2. The appearance of some responding clones in pre-infection memory suggested that cross-reactive memory joined.

This CDR3 contains 13 residues. J gave up 3 bases and V 8 bases, and 3 bases lay outside the gene matches. Germline-derived CDR1 and CDR2 are SGHTA and FQGTGA. A few counts support this clonotype. The antigen is undetermined. Barcoded TCR alpha and TCR beta cDNA libraries with UMIs came from 5'RACE using constant-segment primers. TCRdb analysed the 5' RACE reads with MiXCR anew, one entry per CDR3 protein. Of about 500,000 distinct CDR3 sequences listed, over 20% are singletons. The chain recombines TRBV7-3 with TRBJ2-1; 8 bases are a match to TRBD1. The material sequenced was PBMCs or a T cell subset sorted from them (not recorded which). The sequence was obtained from an adult woman who had mild COVID-19 (a few samples of this study predate the infection). Cell type and time point are not known. CDR3 sequence (DNA): TGTGCCAGCGGCGGACAGGGCTACAATGAGCAGTTCTTC. It yields the protein CASGGQGYNEQFF.